These 15 T cell receptor beta chains were all obtained from the same sample, sequenced in a study of blood T cell repertoires in COVID-19. Profiling relied on immunoSEQ multiplex PCR, and the TCRdb table lists in-frame clones only, not all of them. The profile shows under 250,000 clones, more than 85% of them singletons. The sequenced sample was peripheral blood. The receptors shown here come from a man in his sixties with COVID-19, enrolled during active disease.

V is TRBV10-3 and J is TRBJ2-7; 9 bases are shared with TRBD1. The V segment lost 10 bases and the J segment 5 bases; nucleotides outside the gene matches: 12. Germline V gene data show CDR1 as ENHRY and CDR2 as SYGVKD. This CDR3 is 14 amino acids long. The CDR3 reads CATGFGTGINEQYF. The CDR3 DNA reads as TGTGCCACCGGGTTCGGGACAGGGATCAACGAGCAGTACTTC.

The CDR3 sequence is CASSRGLAESTDTQYF. The CDR3 DNA reads TGCGCCAGCAGCCGGGGACTAGCGGAGAGCACAGATACGCAGTATTTT. The J gene is TRBJ2-3, the V gene TRBV4-3; 11 nucleotides line up with TRBD2. Germline CDR1 LGHNA, CDR2 YSLEER. J lost 0 bases, V lost 4 bases, and 3 bases had no gene match. The CDR3 spans 16 residues.

V and J are TRBV27 and TRBJ2-2; 9 positions match TRBD2. The CDR3 length is 18 residues. The germline gives CDR1 MNHEY, CDR2 SMNVEV (reference sequence). The V gene end was trimmed by 4 bases and the J gene end by 4 bases; junction bases not matched to a gene: 13. The DNA of the CDR3 is TGTGCCAGCAGTTCCTTACAATGGCGGGAGGGGACCACCGGGGAGCTGTTTTTT. Translating it yields CASSSLQWREGTTGELFF.

The V call is TRBV7-2, the J call TRBJ2-7, with 7 bases aligning to TRBD2. The CDR3 is 15 amino acids. Germline assignment: CDR1 SGHTA and CDR2 FQGNSA. The trim removed 0 bases at V and 4 bases at J, leaving 6 bases unmatched. CDR3 DNA: TGTGCCAGCAGCTTAGCCGGACTAGTAGGTTACGAGCAGTACTTC. This gives the protein CASSLAGLVGYEQYF. Using reference TRBV7-2 and TRBJ2-7 for the parts outside the CDR3, the full variable domain is GAGVSQSPSNKVTEKGKDVELRCDPISGHTALYWYRQSLGQGLEFLIYFQGNSAPDKSGLPSDRFSAERTGGSVSTLTIQRTQQEDSAVYLCASSLAGLVGYEQYFGPGTRLTVT.

The rearrangement joins TRBV27 to TRBJ1-5, with D possibly TRBD1 on 6 matching bases. V was clipped by 10 bases and J by 0 bases, with 16 bases between them. CDR1 is MNHEY, CDR2 SMNVEV, per germline (reference sequence). This CDR3 contains 15 residues. CDR3 nucleotides: TGTGCCACCTCCTCCCAGGGGTATAGCAATCAGCCCCAGCATTTT. It translates to CATSSQGYSNQPQHF.

The rearrangement links TRBV4-1 to TRBJ1-4; TRBD1 matches at 8 bases. J lost 4 bases, V lost 2 bases, and 6 bases had no gene match. CDR1 is MGHRA and CDR2 is YSYEKL in the germline V gene. The CDR3 is 16 amino acids. The CDR3 sequence is CASSQFPGQDNEKLFF. The CDR3 DNA is TGCGCCAGCAGCCAATTTCCGGGACAGGATAATGAAAAACTGTTTTTT.

The rearrangement joins TRBV4-3 to TRBJ2-7; possible D gene TRBD1, 8 bases. There are 14 residues in the CDR3. V was cut by 1 base and J by 4 bases, with 11 bases left in between. The germline V gene has CDR1 LGHNA and CDR2 YSLEER. CDR3 sequence (DNA): TGCGCCAGCAGCCAAGCACAGGGGGGGTACGAGCAGTACTTC. It specifies CASSQAQGGYEQYF.

The chain joins TRBV7-9 to TRBJ2-1; possible D gene TRBD2, 5 bases. Between the trimmed V and J ends, which lost 0 bases and 0 bases, there was a span of 12 bases. Germline V gene lookup returns CDR1 SEHNR and CDR2 FQNEAQ (reference sequence). CDR3 length: 17 amino acids. The CDR3 nucleotides read TGTGCCAGCAGCTTAGCAAGTAGCGATTACTCCTACAATGAGCAGTTCTTC. Protein: CASSLASSDYSYNEQFF.

This chain uses TRBV9 with TRBJ2-7; perhaps TRBD2 as D (6 bases). The length of the CDR3 is 16 residues. Germline values: CDR1 SGDLS, CDR2 YYNGEE. V was clipped by 4 bases and J by 1 base, with 18 bases between them. In nucleotides, the CDR3 is TGTGCCAGCAGCCTCTCTGGAGGGCTATCTTCCTACGAGCAGTACTTC. Its protein is CASSLSGGLSSYEQYF.

This clone was detected only once. The V and J genes are TRBV9 and TRBJ2-2; TRBD2 matches 11 bases. The CDR3 is 15 residues long. J gave up 6 bases and V 6 bases, and 7 bases lay outside the gene matches. Germline CDR1 and CDR2: SGDLS and YYNGEE. The DNA of the CDR3 is TGTGCCAGCACGGCGACGGGACTAGCGGCCGGGGAGCTGTTTTTT. Protein sequence: CASTATGLAAGELFF.

The chain joins TRBV7-9 to TRBJ2-1, with a weak D call TRBD1 (6 bases). V dropped 3 bases and J dropped 9 bases, with 15 bases sitting between them. CDR3 length equals 14 residues. Germline values: CDR1 SEHNR, CDR2 FQNEAQ (reference sequence). This CDR3 reads CASSLGEWTAEQFF. The CDR3 region has the DNA TGTGCCAGCAGCTTGGGAGAATGGACAGCTGAGCAGTTCTTC.

The chain recombines TRBV5-1 with TRBJ1-2; 7 bases match TRBD1. V trimming: 0 bases; J trimming: 4 bases; junction bases outside the gene matches: 3. CDR1 is SGHRS and CDR2 is YFSETQ in the germline V gene. This CDR3 spans 14 amino acids. Here the CDR3 reads CASSLGGGLYGYTF. The CDR3 region has the DNA TGCGCCAGCAGCTTGGGAGGGGGCCTCTATGGCTACACCTTC.

The chain carries TRBV9 and TRBJ2-7, with a tentative D call TRBD2 (6 bases). V was pared by 0 bases and J by 4 bases, with 14 bases between. Germline CDR1 SGDLS, CDR2 YYNGEE. The CDR3 has 15 amino acids. CDR3 sequence reads: CASSVEGRDLYEQYF. As DNA, the CDR3 is TGTGCCAGCAGCGTAGAAGGGCGGGACCTATACGAGCAGTACTTC.

This clone was observed once. This rearrangement joins TRBV30 to TRBJ1-4; D is possibly TRBD1 (6 bases). The CDR3 spans 14 residues. Per the germline V gene, CDR1 is GTSNPN and CDR2 is SVGIG (reference sequence). V dropped 1 base and J dropped 3 bases, with 9 bases sitting between them. The CDR3, as DNA: TGTGCCTGGAGTGAAGGACAGCCTAATGAAAAACTGTTTTTT. Protein sequence: CAWSEGQPNEKLFF.

This clone was detected only a few times. The DNA of the CDR3 is TGCGCCAGCAGCCTAGGGAGTAGCGGGGGGCCAGTTAGCACAGATACGCAGTATTTT. This encodes CASSLGSSGGPVSTDTQYF. This rearrangement joins TRBV4-1 to TRBJ2-3; 10 positions match TRBD2. Trimming removed 4 bases from V and 0 bases from J; junction bases left unmatched: 13. The CDR3 is 19 amino acids. The germline V gene encodes CDR1 MGHRA and CDR2 YSYEKL.